The next 22 T cell receptor beta chains were all read from a single sample in a study of blood T cell repertoires in COVID-19. Generated by immunoSEQ multiplex PCR, the TCRdb table keeps only in-frame clones and is missing some. The sample shows more than 70,000 clones, 80% to 85% of them seen only once. Sequencing input: peripheral blood. The receptors were sampled from a human donor in a cohort sampled during active COVID-19.

CDR3 in amino acids: CASSEGSENTEAFF. The CDR3 DNA reads as TGTGCCAGCAGTGAAGGCAGCGAGAACACTGAAGCTTTCTTT. The V gene is TRBV6-1, the J gene TRBJ1-1, with unresolved D. V lost 1 base to trimming and J lost 1 base, with 7 bases between them. Germline V gene lookup returns CDR1 MNHNS and CDR2 SASEGT. There are 14 residues in the CDR3.

The chain carries TRBV5-6 and TRBJ2-3, with D tentatively TRBD1 (6 bases). Germline CDR1 reads SGHDT; CDR2 reads YYEEEE. This CDR3 has 16 amino acids. Deletions cut 5 bases from V and 4 bases from J, with 20 bases between. In DNA, the CDR3 is TGTGCCAGCAGTTCGCCTGGCACAGGGAACGCAGATACGCAGTATTTT. This translates into CASSSPGTGNADTQYF.

The chain carries TRBV4-1 and TRBJ1-2, with D unresolved. The CDR3 extends over 16 amino acids. Trimming left V 4 bases short and J 8 bases short, with 23 bases between. Germline CDR1 reads MGHRA; CDR2 reads YSYEKL. The CDR3 loop reads CASSLTVISVLSGYTF. CDR3 nucleotide sequence: TGCGCCAGCAGCCTTACGGTTATTAGTGTACTATCAGGCTACACCTTC.

This chain joins TRBV2 and TRBJ1-1, with 7 positions matching TRBD1. The V and J ends lost 7 bases and 0 bases, in that order; junction bases with no gene match: 2. The V gene's germline CDR1 is SNHLY and CDR2 FYNNEI. The CDR3 length is 13 residues. CDR3 coding DNA: TGTGCCAGCATGAGGGGGCTGAACACTGAAGCTTTCTTT. Protein sequence: CASMRGLNTEAFF.

The V and J genes are TRBV5-1 and TRBJ1-6; 10 nucleotides match TRBD1. Germline V gene sequence: CDR1 SGHRS, CDR2 YFSETQ. This CDR3 has 15 residues. The trim removed 3 bases at V and 13 bases at J, leaving 10 bases unmatched. The chain's CDR3 is CASSSYGQGVWPLHF. DNA of the CDR3: TGCGCCAGCAGCTCCTACGGACAGGGGGTTTGGCCCCTCCACTTT.

This chain joins TRBV29-1 and TRBJ2-1; 10 bases match TRBD1. The germline V gene encodes CDR1 SQVTM and CDR2 ANQGSEA. CDR3 length equals 16 residues. The J segment lost 0 bases and the V segment lost 1 base, leaving 3 bases of the junction unmatched. The DNA of the CDR3 is TGCAGCGTTGAAGCCTGGACAGGGGGCTCCTACAATGAGCAGTTCTTC. This translates into CSVEAWTGGSYNEQFF.

The chain combines TRBV3-1 (or the pseudogene TRBV3-2) with TRBJ2-7, with D possibly matching TRBD2 (5 bases). V lost 5 bases and J lost 7, with 15 bases in between. Germline-derived CDR1 and CDR2 are LGHDT and YNNKEL (reference sequence). The CDR3 is 13 residues long. The CDR3 nucleotides read TGTGCCAGCAGCGCACAAGGACTGGAGGAGCAGTACTTC. Its translation: CASSAQGLEEQYF.

The genes are TRBV19 and TRBJ1-1, with TRBD1 identical over 11 bases. The CDR3 is made up of 14 amino acids. V trimming: 3 bases; J trimming: 4 bases; junction bases outside the gene matches: 1. Germline V gene sequence: CDR1 LNHDA, CDR2 SQIVND (reference sequence). As DNA, the CDR3 is TGTGCCAGTAGTATTGGGACAGGGGGCACTGAAGCTTTCTTT. Residues: CASSIGTGGTEAFF.

This clone was seen a single time. The V call is TRBV10-2, the J call TRBJ2-7; the D gene is possibly TRBD1 (7 bases). Germline V gene sequence: CDR1 WSHSY, CDR2 SAAADI. The CDR3 has 13 amino acids. V was pared by 8 bases and J by 2 bases, with 13 bases between. The CDR3 region is CASSQGGTYEQYF. The CDR3 DNA sequence: TGCGCCAGCTCGCAGGGGGGTACCTACGAGCAGTACTTC.

The V gene is TRBV5-1, the J gene TRBJ2-1; 10 bases line up with TRBD1. The CDR3 is 15 residues long. The V segment lost 5 bases and the J segment 4 bases; nucleotides outside the gene matches: 6. The germline CDR1 and CDR2 sequences are SGHRS and YFSETQ. The CDR3 sequence: CASRYRDRGYNEQFF. CDR3 nucleotide sequence: TGCGCCAGCAGGTACCGGGACAGGGGTTACAATGAGCAGTTCTTC.

The CDR3 DNA reads as TGTGCCAGCAGCTTAGGTCCCAGGCGCTACGAGCAGTACTTC. Protein: CASSLGPRRYEQYF. This chain connects TRBV7-8 to TRBJ2-7; D not certain. The CDR3 spans 14 residues. Germline CDR1 reads SGHVS; CDR2 reads FQNEAQ. Trimming shortened V by 1 base and J by 3 bases, and 10 bases separated the two germline ends. The complete variable domain, with remaining parts taken from reference TRBV7-8 and TRBJ2-7, reads GAGVSQSPRYKVAKRGQDVALRCDPISGHVSLFWYQQALGQGPEFLTYFQNEAQLDKSGLPSDRFFAERPEGSVSTLKIQRTQQEDSAVYLCASSLGPRRYEQYFGPGTRLTVT.

This sequence joins TRBV10-1 and TRBJ2-1, with D possibly being TRBD1 (6 bases). The germline V gene encodes CDR1 WNHNN and CDR2 SYGVQD (reference sequence). This CDR3 has 15 amino acids. Between the trimmed V and J ends, which lost 2 bases and 7 bases, there was a span of 15 bases. CDR3 sequence reads: CASSEGPQGINEQFF. In nucleotides, the CDR3 is TGCGCCAGCAGTGAGGGCCCCCAGGGGATAAATGAGCAGTTCTTC.

The chain recombines TRBV10-1 with TRBJ1-1; 7 bases fit TRBD1. The CDR3 has 16 residues. The V segment lost 3 bases and the J segment 0 bases; nucleotides outside the gene matches: 7. CDR1 WNHNN and CDR2 SYGVQD come from the germline V gene (reference sequence). The CDR3 sequence: CASSDRGQVMNTEAFF. The CDR3 bases are TGCGCCAGCAGTGACCGCGGACAGGTCATGAACACTGAAGCTTTCTTT.

This clone was seen a single time. The J gene is TRBJ1-1, the V gene TRBV5-4, with 10 bases that match TRBD1. The trim removed 4 bases at V and 7 bases at J, leaving 7 bases unmatched. CDR3 length: 14 residues. The germline gives CDR1 SGHNT, CDR2 YYREEE (reference sequence). CDR3 bases: TGTGCCAGCAGCCGGGACAGGGGAAACGGTGAAGCTTTCTTT. The encoded protein is CASSRDRGNGEAFF.

The chain has TRBV11-2 and TRBJ2-1; TRBD1 matches 7 bases. The CDR3 spans 13 residues. Germline-derived CDR1 and CDR2 are SGHAT and FQNNGV. Unmatched junction bases numbered 0, after V lost 1 base and J lost 6 bases. The CDR3 region has the DNA TGTGCCAGCAGCTTAGGACAGGGCAATGAGCAGTTCTTC. As protein: CASSLGQGNEQFF.

This chain uses TRBV6-5 with TRBJ2-3; TRBD2 agrees at 10 bases. V shed 6 bases, J shed 1 base, and the junction held 4 bases outside the gene matches. The CDR3 spans 15 residues. The germline gives CDR1 MNHEY, CDR2 SVGAGI. The CDR3 here is CASRQGTSGTDTQYF. The CDR3 DNA is TGTGCCAGCAGGCAGGGGACTAGCGGCACAGATACGCAGTATTTT.

This clone has only a few counts. The chain employs TRBV6-2 or TRBV6-3 and TRBJ1-4, with D maybe TRBD1 (5 bases). Trimming removed 2 bases at V and 10 bases at J, with 17 bases between. Germline CDR1 reads MNHEY; CDR2 reads SVGEGT. The CDR3 has 15 amino acids. CDR3 in amino acids: CASSYMEGGRGKLFF. The DNA for the CDR3 is TGTGCCAGCAGTTACATGGAAGGAGGGAGGGGAAAACTGTTTTTT.

The CDR3 sequence: CASSLGGGADGGTDTQYF. The DNA for the CDR3 is TGTGCCAGCAGCTTGGGCGGGGGGGCCGATGGCGGCACAGATACGCAGTATTTT. The chain combines TRBV7-8 with TRBJ2-3, with 9 bases lining up with TRBD2. Losses at the gene ends were 3 bases for V and 1 base for J; bases not matched to a gene: 11. CDR3 size: 18 residues. The germline CDR1 and CDR2 sequences are SGHVS and FQNEAQ. Filled out from reference TRBV7-8 and TRBJ2-3, the complete variable domain reads GAGVSQSPRYKVAKRGQDVALRCDPISGHVSLFWYQQALGQGPEFLTYFQNEAQLDKSGLPSDRFFAERPEGSVSTLKIQRTQQEDSAVYLCASSLGGGADGGTDTQYFGPGTRLTVL.

V is TRBV3-1 (or the pseudogene TRBV3-2) and J is TRBJ1-3; 7 bases fit TRBD1. CDR3 length: 14 residues. V shed 4 bases, J shed 4 bases, and the junction held 4 bases outside the gene matches. The germline CDR1 and CDR2 sequences are LGHDT and YNNKEL (reference sequence). The CDR3 sequence: CASSPTGSGNTIYF. In DNA, the CDR3 is TGTGCCAGCAGCCCGACAGGGTCCGGAAACACCATATATTTT.

The CDR3 loop reads CASSLGDRRNTEAFF. CDR3 nucleotides: TGTGCCAGCAGCTTAGGTGACAGGAGGAACACTGAAGCTTTCTTT. This sequence joins TRBV7-2 and TRBJ1-1, with D possibly being TRBD1 (6 bases). Deletions cut 1 base from V and 1 base from J, with 10 bases between. CDR1 and CDR2 (germline): SGHTA, FQGNSA. This CDR3 has 15 residues. Filled out from reference TRBV7-2 and TRBJ1-1, the complete variable domain reads GAGVSQSPSNKVTEKGKDVELRCDPISGHTALYWYRQSLGQGLEFLIYFQGNSAPDKSGLPSDRFSAERTGGSVSTLTIQRTQQEDSAVYLCASSLGDRRNTEAFFGQGTRLTVV.

The chain carries TRBV5-1 and TRBJ1-1; D is uncertain. Germline V gives CDR1 SGHRS, CDR2 YFSETQ. CDR3 length: 13 residues. V lost 3 bases, J lost 4 bases, and 10 bases lay in between. This CDR3 reads CASSSGQATEAFF. The CDR3 bases are TGCGCCAGCAGCTCCGGCCAGGCCACTGAAGCTTTCTTT.

This chain links TRBV7-9 with TRBJ2-5, with 7 bases fitting TRBD1. J gave up 2 bases and V 2 bases, and 2 bases lay outside the gene matches. This CDR3 spans 14 amino acids. The germline V gene has CDR1 SEHNR and CDR2 FQNEAQ (reference sequence). The CDR3 is CASSLLGQQETQYF. CDR3 sequence (DNA): TGTGCCAGCAGCTTATTGGGACAGCAAGAGACCCAGTACTTC.